The clone carrying this T cell receptor beta chain was seen at least ten times. Its antigen is currently unknown. This sample was included in a study of T cells in Graves' hyperthyroidism and ophthalmopathy. Study results and limitations: The model foresaw ophthalmopathy a median about 6.1 months prior to onset.

RNA transcripts gave rise to amplified TCR beta CDR3 regions. The HTBI primer set was used in a first-round RT-PCR of the TCR CDR3. In TCRdb, the multiplex PCR reads were re-called with MiXCR into one record per CDR3 protein. The sample carries 660,000 or so distinct CDR3 sequences, over 40% recorded once. V gave up 0 bases and J gave up 7 bases, with 13 bases separating them. The CDR3 loop spans 15 amino acids. CDR1 and CDR2 (germline): LNHNV, YYDKDF (reference sequence). The sequenced sample consisted of peripheral blood or thyroid tissue (not recorded which). The V gene is TRBV15, the J gene TRBJ1-3; weak D call: TRBD1 (5 bases). This clonotype was obtained from an adult man with Graves' disease, either hyperthyroidism or ophthalmopathy (not recorded which). The DNA for the CDR3 is TGTGCCACCAGCAGAGATAGGTCAGGGCGGAACACCATATATTTT. It is translated as CATSRDRSGRNTIYF.